This T cell receptor (beta chain) was retrieved from a study of cytomegalovirus exposure and HLA in healthy donors. Whole-study findings and limits: In a later analysis, HLA-associated beta chains showed higher expansion and lower generation probabilities than comparable chains. A few chains tied to CMV proved CMV antigen-specific in vitro. A later analysis found TCR association rates differed by HLA locus, highest for DRB1 and lowest for HLA-C. Common viral pathogens (according to a later analysis) appeared linked to several of the most significant clusters.

The PCR employed 60 Vbeta primers together with 13 Jbeta primers. The data were produced by immunoSEQ multiplex PCR, yet TCRdb's version contains in-frame clones alone and is incomplete. There are tens of thousands of clones in the sample; approximately 92% occur only once, and about 12% lies in the top ten. As concerns this clone: The antigen is undetermined.

Specimen: PBMCs. This clonotype originated in a woman younger than 45 in good health and CMV-seropositive.

CDR3 bases: TGTGCCAGCAGCTTAAACGCGAAATATAGCAATCAGCCCCAGCATTTT. The encoded protein is CASSLNAKYSNQPQHF. V gene TRBV7-8 combines with J gene TRBJ1-5; D call uncertain. The V and J ends lost 2 bases and 0 bases respectively, with 11 bases between them. The CDR3 runs 16 residues. Germline CDR1 reads SGHVS; CDR2 reads FQNEAQ.